This is a list of T cell receptor beta chains from one sample in a study of shared clonotypes between healthy human individuals. Assay used: immunoSEQ multiplex PCR; TCRdb lists only in-frame clones, some missing. The sample yields about 1.5 million clones, around 97% seen once. Sequencing was performed on naive CD4+ T cells sorted from blood. The receptors originated from a man aged 25 to 45 in good health. Both conserved end residues are part of each CDR3. D genes are given only for firm matches. Size is omitted from some rows. Given values are once, few, many or a class for expanded clones.

NA	TRBJ2-1	once	TRBV28	TGTGCCAGCAGGGGAGCGGTTGACTACAATGAGCAGTTCTTC	CASRGAVDYNEQFF
NA	TRBJ1-1	NA	TRBV14	TGTGCCAGCAGCCAACTACACACCGTGAACACTGAAGCTTTCTTT	CASSQLHTVNTEAFF
NA	TRBJ2-1	NA	TRBV28	TGTGCCAGCACACTCCGGAGATCGTGGTACAATGAGCAGTTCTTC	CASTLRRSWYNEQFF
NA	TRBJ2-1	NA	TRBV28	TGTGCCAGCAGCTACGACACCCGACTTTACAATGAGCAGTTCTTC	CASSYDTRLYNEQFF
NA	TRBJ1-4	once	TRBV27	TGTGCCAGCAGTTTATCGTGGACCTTGATGGGTGAAAAACTGTTTTTT	CASSLSWTLMGEKLFF
TRBD1	TRBJ1-1	NA	TRBV2	TGTGCCAGCGAAGGGGGGACAGGATTAATGAACACTGAAGCTTTCTTT	CASEGGTGLMNTEAFF
NA	TRBJ2-3	once	TRBV5-1	TGCGCCAGCAGCTTGACCACGGGTCCGGATACGCAGTATTTT	CASSLTTGPDTQYF
NA	TRBJ1-2	NA	TRBV11-2	TGTGCCAGCAGCTTAGATCGGGGGGGCTACACCTTC	CASSLDRGGYTF
TRBD1	TRBJ1-2	NA	TRBV7-9	TGTGCCAGCAGCTTCGATTGGACAGGGGGTGGCTACACCTTC	CASSFDWTGGGYTF
NA	TRBJ1-3	NA	TRBV29-1	TGCAGCGCCTGGTTCGGCGCCTCTGGAAACACCATATATTTT	CSAWFGASGNTIYF
TRBD1	TRBJ2-6	NA	TRBV18	TGTGCCAGCTCACCACTTCCCGGACAGGGGGCACCTGGGGCCAACGTCCTGACTTTC	CASSPLPGQGAPGANVLTF
TRBD1	TRBJ1-5	once	TRBV5-5	TGTGCCAGCAGCCAGGGACAGGGGAATCAGCCCCAGCATTTT	CASSQGQGNQPQHF
TRBD2	TRBJ2-3	NA	TRBV15	TGTGCCACCAGCGTGGGACTAGTCAGCACAGATACGCAGTATTTT	CATSVGLVSTDTQYF
TRBD2	TRBJ2-7	once	TRBV15	TGTGCCACCAGCAGAGTTGGGACTAGACTCTACGAGCAGTACTTC	CATSRVGTRLYEQYF
TRBD1	TRBJ2-2	NA	TRBV5-1	TGCGCCAGCCGGACAGGGGGAGTAAACACCGGGGAGCTGTTTTTT	CASRTGGVNTGELFF
NA	TRBJ1-4	NA	TRBV29-1	TGCAGCGGAAGGGGCAATGAAAAACTGTTTTTT	CSGRGNEKLFF
TRBD1	TRBJ2-7	NA	TRBV29-1	TGCAGCGTGACGGGACAGTGGAAATCCGAGCAGTACTTC	CSVTGQWKSEQYF
TRBD2	TRBJ2-1	NA	TRBV5-1	TGCGCCAGCAGCCTAGGACTAGCGGGAAGCTCCTACAATGAGCAGTTCTTC	CASSLGLAGSSYNEQFF
NA	TRBJ2-5	few	TRBV14	TGTGCCAGCAGCCAAGTTAAGGGAAACCAAGAGACCCAGTACTTC	CASSQVKGNQETQYF
TRBD2	TRBJ2-2	NA	TRBV7-3	TGTGCCAGCAGCCCTCCTGGCGGACTAGCGGGAGGGCCTAGCGGGGAGCTGTTTTTT	CASSPPGGLAGGPSGELFF
TRBD1	TRBJ1-1	NA	TRBV5-6	TGTGCCAGCAGCTTACCGGGACAGGGGAGGATGAACACTGAAGCTTTCTTT	CASSLPGQGRMNTEAFF
TRBD2	TRBJ2-1	NA	TRBV7-9	TGTGCCAGCAGCCCTCTAGCGGGAGCCGACAATGAGCAGTTCTTC	CASSPLAGADNEQFF
NA	TRBJ2-3	NA	TRBV18	TGTGCCAGCTTGAACTTCTCGGGGGACCGAAGGACAGATACGCAGTATTTT	CASLNFSGDRRTDTQYF
TRBD2	TRBJ2-5	NA	TRBV6-1	TGTGCCAGCAGGGGACTAGCGCGGGAGACCCAGTACTTC	CASRGLARETQYF
TRBD1	TRBJ2-3	NA	TRBV19	TGTGCCAGTAGCGCCGGGACAGGGGTTGCAGATACGCAGTATTTT	CASSAGTGVADTQYF
TRBD2	TRBJ2-1	NA	TRBV18	TGTGCCAGCTCACCAGGGGCGGGAGGGCCACCGGACAATGAGCAGTTCTTC	CASSPGAGGPPDNEQFF
NA	TRBJ1-5	once	TRBV7-8	TGTGCCAGCAGCTTAGCCGGCAGGGGAGGAGATCAGCCCCAGCATTTT	CASSLAGRGGDQPQHF
NA	TRBJ2-7	NA	TRBV27	TGTGCCAGCAGACTACTAGCATCAGGCGAGCAGTACTTC	CASRLLASGEQYF
NA	TRBJ2-1	NA	TRBV10-3	TGTGCCATCAGTGTAGTCGGGAGCGATGAGCAGTTCTTC	CAISVVGSDEQFF
TRBD1	TRBJ2-5	NA	TRBV7-6	TGTGCCAGCAGCCCCCCAGAGCGGGACAGGGGACAAGAGACCCAGTACTTC	CASSPPERDRGQETQYF
NA	TRBJ1-1	few	TRBV11-3	TGTGCCAGCAGCTCCGGCAGGGAGTACACTGAAGCTTTCTTT	CASSSGREYTEAFF
NA	TRBJ1-1	NA	TRBV28	TGTGCCAGCAGGTTGGAAAGCAAGAACACTGAAGCTTTCTTT	CASRLESKNTEAFF
NA	TRBJ1-5	NA	TRBV10-3	TGTGCCATCAGGGATGGGTATGGTGCGCCCCAGCATTTT	CAIRDGYGAPQHF
TRBD2	TRBJ2-1	once	TRBV5-4	TGTGCCAGCAGCTCCTTTCGTGGCGGGAGGGCCGAGGAGCAGTTCTTC	CASSSFRGGRAEEQFF
NA	TRBJ2-4	once	TRBV5-1	TGCGCCAGCGGGACTGAAGGCAGCAAAAACATTCAGTACTTC	CASGTEGSKNIQYF
NA	TRBJ1-2	NA	TRBV6-1	TGTGCCAGCATCTTCGGGGTTGGAGGCTACACCTTC	CASIFGVGGYTF
NA	TRBJ2-1	NA	TRBV5-4	TGTGCCAGCAGCTTCGAACAGGACGACGGTAATGAGCAGTTCTTC	CASSFEQDDGNEQFF
NA	TRBJ1-1	NA	TRBV5-8	TGTGCCAGCAGCTTATCTTTCTTT	CASSLSFF
TRBD1	TRBJ1-2	NA	TRBV7-8	TGTGCCAGCAGCGCGCCGGGACAGGGGGCCTATGGCTACACCTTC	CASSAPGQGAYGYTF
NA	TRBJ1-2	NA	TRBV4-1	TGCGCCAGCAGCCAAGATTTCAGGGGTCGGGTTCATGGCTACACCTTC	CASSQDFRGRVHGYTF
NA	TRBJ1-5	NA	TRBV28	TGTGCCAGCAGTTTTATCGGGGCCGCGGATCAGCCCCAGCATTTT	CASSFIGAADQPQHF
NA	TRBJ1-5	NA	TRBV6-1	TGTGCCAGCAGTGAAGTAATCGACACGACCAGCAATCAGCCCCAGCATTTT	CASSEVIDTTSNQPQHF
TRBD1	TRBJ1-2	once	TRBV2	TGTGCCAGCAGTGAGGACAGGGCCATTTATGGCTACACCTTC	CASSEDRAIYGYTF
TRBD1	TRBJ2-7	NA	TRBV28	TGTGCCAGCAGCTTGGGACAGGGGGCCAGGTACGAGCAGTACTTC	CASSLGQGARYEQYF
NA	TRBJ2-7	NA	TRBV19	TGTGCCAGTACCTTTACCGGGGGCCACGAGCAGTACTTC	CASTFTGGHEQYF
TRBD1	TRBJ1-2	NA	TRBV7-2	TGTGCCAGCAGCTTATACAGGGGTTATGGCTACACCTTC	CASSLYRGYGYTF